This T cell receptor (beta chain) was profiled in a study of T cell changes during pregnancy in multiple sclerosis. Germline assignment: CDR1 MNHEY and CDR2 SVGAGI. Trimming shortened V by 6 bases and J by 3 bases, and 15 bases separated the two germline ends. This CDR3 is built from 15 residues. Profiled with immunoSEQ multiplex PCR; TCRdb holds only in-frame clones, not every one. The table records about 98,000 clones, under 95% of them present only once. The source is a female donor in good health, enrolled as a control in a pregnancy study. This chain connects TRBV6-5 to TRBJ2-1, with D maybe TRBD1 (6 bases). The source was peripheral blood, collected after pregnancy. CDR3 in DNA: TGTGCCAGCAGATCCGACAGGTGGGTCTACAATGAGCAGTTCTTC. Its protein is CASRSDRWVYNEQFF.